This T cell receptor beta chain was captured in a study of radiation and T cells in renal cell carcinoma. This CDR3 region has 18 residues. Germline V gene sequence: CDR1 SGDLS, CDR2 YYNGEE. V lost 1 base and J 0 bases, leaving 14 bases between the germline ends. For this clone: Its antigen is undetermined.

The repertoire was sequenced with immunoSEQ multiplex PCR; TCRdb's copy has only in-frame clones and lacks some. In the table there are 25,000 to 30,000 clones, over 70% of which are singletons. Described time point: blood 2 weeks post-SBRT. Treatment noted: 15 Gy SBRT to primary tumor, nephrectomy 4 weeks later. Blood was sampled at baseline, 2 weeks and 4 weeks after SBRT. This renal cell carcinoma was of the clear cell type. General study results and limits: Pretreatment tumor biopsies were lacking, so baseline clonotypes are unknown. From baseline, blood top tumor clonotypes peaked at 2 weeks post-radiation.

The receptor's source is a man aged 60 to 69 with renal cell carcinoma. The rearrangement links TRBV9 to TRBJ2-6; possible D gene TRBD2, 7 bases. The sequencing here drew on blood, taken from a patient whose treatment included radiotherapy and nephrectomy. CDR3 in DNA: TGTGCCAGCAGCGTATCGGGGGGCGCGGGCTCTGGGGCCAACGTCCTGACTTTC. Translation: CASSVSGGAGSGANVLTF.